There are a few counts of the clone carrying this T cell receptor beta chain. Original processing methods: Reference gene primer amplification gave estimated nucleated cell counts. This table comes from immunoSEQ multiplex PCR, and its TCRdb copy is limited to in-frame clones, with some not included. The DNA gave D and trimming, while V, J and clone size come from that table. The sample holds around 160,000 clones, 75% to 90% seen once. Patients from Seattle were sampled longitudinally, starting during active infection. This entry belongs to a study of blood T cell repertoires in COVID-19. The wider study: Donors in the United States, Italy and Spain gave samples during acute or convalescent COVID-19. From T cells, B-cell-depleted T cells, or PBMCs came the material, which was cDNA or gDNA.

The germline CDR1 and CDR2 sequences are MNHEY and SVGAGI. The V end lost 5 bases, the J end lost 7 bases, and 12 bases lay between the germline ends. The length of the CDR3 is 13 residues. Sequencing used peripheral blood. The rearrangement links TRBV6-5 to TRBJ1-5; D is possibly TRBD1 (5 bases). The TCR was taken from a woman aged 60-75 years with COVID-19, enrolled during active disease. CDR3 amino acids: CASSPRGVQPQHF. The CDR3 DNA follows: TGTGCCAGCAGTCCAAGGGGCGTGCAGCCCCAGCATTTT.